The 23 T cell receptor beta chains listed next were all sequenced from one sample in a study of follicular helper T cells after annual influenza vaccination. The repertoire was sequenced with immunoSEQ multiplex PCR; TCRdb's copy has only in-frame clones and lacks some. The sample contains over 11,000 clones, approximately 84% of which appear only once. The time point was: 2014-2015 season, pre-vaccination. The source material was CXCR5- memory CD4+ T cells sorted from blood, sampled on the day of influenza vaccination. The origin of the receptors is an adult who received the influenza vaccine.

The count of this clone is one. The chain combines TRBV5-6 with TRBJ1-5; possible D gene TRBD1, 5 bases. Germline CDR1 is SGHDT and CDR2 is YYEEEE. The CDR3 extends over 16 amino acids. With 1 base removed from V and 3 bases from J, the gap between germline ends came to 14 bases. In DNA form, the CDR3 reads TGTGCCAGCAGCTTGAGGCTGGGGCGGATCAATCAGCCCCAGCATTTT. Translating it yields CASSLRLGRINQPQHF.

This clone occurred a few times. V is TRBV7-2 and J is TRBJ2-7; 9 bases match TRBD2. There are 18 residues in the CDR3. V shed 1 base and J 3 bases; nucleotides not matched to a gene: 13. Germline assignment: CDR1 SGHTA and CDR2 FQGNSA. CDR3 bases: TGTGCCAGCAGCTTAGAGGTGAATAGCGGGGGCACTGGCTACGAGCAGTACTTC. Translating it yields CASSLEVNSGGTGYEQYF. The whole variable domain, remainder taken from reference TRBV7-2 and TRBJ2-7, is GAGVSQSPSNKVTEKGKDVELRCDPISGHTALYWYRQSLGQGLEFLIYFQGNSAPDKSGLPSDRFSAERTGGSVSTLTIQRTQQEDSAVYLCASSLEVNSGGTGYEQYFGPGTRLTVT.

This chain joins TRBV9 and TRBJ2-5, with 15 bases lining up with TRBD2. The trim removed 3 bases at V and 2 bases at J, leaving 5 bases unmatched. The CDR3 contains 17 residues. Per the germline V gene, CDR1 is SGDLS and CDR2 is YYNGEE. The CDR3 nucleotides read TGTGCCAGCAGCGCCGGGACTAGCGGGGGGACACAAGAGACCCAGTACTTC. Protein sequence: CASSAGTSGGTQETQYF.

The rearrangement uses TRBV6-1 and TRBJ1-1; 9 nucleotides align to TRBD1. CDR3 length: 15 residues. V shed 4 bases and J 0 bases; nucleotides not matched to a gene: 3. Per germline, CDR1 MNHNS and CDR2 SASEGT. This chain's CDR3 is CASSGGTGLNTEAFF. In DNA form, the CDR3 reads TGTGCCAGCAGTGGCGGGACAGGGTTGAACACTGAAGCTTTCTTT.

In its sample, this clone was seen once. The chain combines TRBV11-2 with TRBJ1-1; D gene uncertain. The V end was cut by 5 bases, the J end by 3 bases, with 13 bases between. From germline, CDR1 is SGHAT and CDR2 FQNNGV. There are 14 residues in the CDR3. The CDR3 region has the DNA TGTGCCAGCAGCCTAGGATGGGTGGACACTGAAGCTTTCTTT. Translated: CASSLGWVDTEAFF.

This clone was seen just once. This CDR3 is CASSLGTGPNQPQHF. For the CDR3, the DNA is TGTGCCAGCAGCTTAGGGACAGGCCCCAATCAGCCCCAGCATTTT. The rearrangement links TRBV5-6 to TRBJ1-5, with TRBD1 identical over 8 bases. The CDR3 runs 15 residues. J lost 3 bases, V lost 2 bases, and 4 bases had no gene match. The V gene's germline CDR1 is SGHDT and CDR2 YYEEEE.

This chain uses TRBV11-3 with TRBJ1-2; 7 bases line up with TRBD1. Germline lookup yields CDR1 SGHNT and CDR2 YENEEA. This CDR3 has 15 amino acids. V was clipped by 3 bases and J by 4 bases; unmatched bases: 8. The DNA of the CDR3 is TGTGCCAGCAGCTTTAAGGGGGCATTGGGCTATGGCTACACCTTC. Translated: CASSFKGALGYGYTF.

In DNA, the CDR3 is TGTGCCAGCAGTGAAGCTGGGAGGGCCACTGAAGCTTTCTTT. Translated, it gives CASSEAGRATEAFF. The genes are TRBV6-1 and TRBJ1-1; D unclear. This CDR3 is 14 amino acids long. The V end was cut by 0 bases, the J end by 4 bases, with 9 bases between. Germline assignment: CDR1 MNHNS and CDR2 SASEGT.

The CDR3 spells CAISVRGLGDSPLHF. The CDR3 DNA reads TGTGCCATCAGTGTCAGGGGACTTGGAGATTCACCCCTCCACTTT. The rearrangement links TRBV10-3 to TRBJ1-6; perhaps TRBD1 as D (6 bases). This CDR3 region has 15 residues. Germline V gives CDR1 ENHRY, CDR2 SYGVKD. V was cut by 4 bases and J by 8 bases, with 15 bases left in between.

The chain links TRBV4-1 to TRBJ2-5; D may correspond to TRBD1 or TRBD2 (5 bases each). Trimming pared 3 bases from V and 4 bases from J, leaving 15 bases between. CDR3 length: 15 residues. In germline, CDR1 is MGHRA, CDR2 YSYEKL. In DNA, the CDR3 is TGCGCCAGCAGCCACTGGACGCCTGGGGGAGAGACCCAGTACTTC. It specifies CASSHWTPGGETQYF.

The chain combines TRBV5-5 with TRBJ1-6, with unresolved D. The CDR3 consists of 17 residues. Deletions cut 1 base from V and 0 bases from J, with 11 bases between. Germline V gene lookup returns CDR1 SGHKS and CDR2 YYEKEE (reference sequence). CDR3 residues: CASSLSPVGSYNSPLHF. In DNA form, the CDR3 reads TGTGCCAGCAGCTTGTCCCCGGTGGGCTCCTATAATTCACCCCTCCACTTT.

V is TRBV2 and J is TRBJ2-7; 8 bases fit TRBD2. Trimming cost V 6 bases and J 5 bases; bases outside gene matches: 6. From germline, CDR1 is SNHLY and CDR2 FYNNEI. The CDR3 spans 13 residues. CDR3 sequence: CASRTGGFDEQYF. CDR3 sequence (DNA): TGTGCCAGCAGGACGGGGGGGTTTGACGAGCAGTACTTC.

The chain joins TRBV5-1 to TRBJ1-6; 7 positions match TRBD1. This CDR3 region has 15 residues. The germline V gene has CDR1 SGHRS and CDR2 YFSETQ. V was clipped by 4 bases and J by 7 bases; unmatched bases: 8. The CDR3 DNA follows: TGCGCCAGCAGCGGTAGAGGGGGCGCAAATTCACCCCTCCACTTT. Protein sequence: CASSGRGGANSPLHF.

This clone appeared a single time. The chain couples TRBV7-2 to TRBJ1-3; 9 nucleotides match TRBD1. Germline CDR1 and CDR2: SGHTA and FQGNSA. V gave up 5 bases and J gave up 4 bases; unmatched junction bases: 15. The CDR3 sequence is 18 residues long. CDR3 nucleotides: TGTGCCAGCAGCACGCCCGGGACAGGGCTCGTTTCCGGAAACACCATATATTTT. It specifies CASSTPGTGLVSGNTIYF.

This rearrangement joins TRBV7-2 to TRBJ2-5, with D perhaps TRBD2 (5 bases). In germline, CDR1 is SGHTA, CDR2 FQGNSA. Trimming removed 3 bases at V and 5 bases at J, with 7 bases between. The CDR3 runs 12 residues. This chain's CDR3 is CASSLGSETQYF. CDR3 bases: TGTGCCAGCAGCTTGGGGAGCGAGACCCAGTACTTC.

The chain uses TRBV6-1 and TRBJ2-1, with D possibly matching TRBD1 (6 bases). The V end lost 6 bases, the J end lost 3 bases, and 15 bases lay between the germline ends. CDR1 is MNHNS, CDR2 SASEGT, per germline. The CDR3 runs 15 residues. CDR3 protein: CASSPRDTYYNEQFF. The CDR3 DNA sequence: TGTGCCAGCAGCCCCCGGGACACATACTACAATGAGCAGTTCTTC.

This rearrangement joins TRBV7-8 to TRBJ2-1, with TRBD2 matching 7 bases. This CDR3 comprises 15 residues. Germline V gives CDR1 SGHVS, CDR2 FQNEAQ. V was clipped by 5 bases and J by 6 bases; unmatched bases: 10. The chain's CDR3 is CASSPYRDYRNEQFF. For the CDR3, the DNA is TGTGCCAGCAGCCCCTACCGGGACTACCGCAATGAGCAGTTCTTC.

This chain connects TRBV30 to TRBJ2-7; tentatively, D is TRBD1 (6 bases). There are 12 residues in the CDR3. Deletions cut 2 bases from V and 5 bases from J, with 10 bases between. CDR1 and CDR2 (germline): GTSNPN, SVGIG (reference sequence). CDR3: CAWSTGTHEQYF. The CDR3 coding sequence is TGTGCCTGGAGTACAGGGACGCACGAGCAGTACTTC.

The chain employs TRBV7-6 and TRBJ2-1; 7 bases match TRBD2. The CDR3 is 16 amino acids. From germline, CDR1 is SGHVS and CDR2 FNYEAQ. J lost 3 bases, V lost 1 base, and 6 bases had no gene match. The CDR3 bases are TGTGCCAGCAGCTTAGGGGCGAGCGGGGTCTACAATGAGCAGTTCTTC. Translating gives CASSLGASGVYNEQFF.

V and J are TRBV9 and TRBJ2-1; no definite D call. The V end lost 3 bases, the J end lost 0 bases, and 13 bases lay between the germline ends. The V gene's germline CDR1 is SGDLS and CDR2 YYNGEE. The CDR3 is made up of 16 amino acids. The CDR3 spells CASSAFVESSYNEQFF. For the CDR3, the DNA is TGTGCCAGCAGCGCCTTCGTAGAGAGCTCCTACAATGAGCAGTTCTTC.

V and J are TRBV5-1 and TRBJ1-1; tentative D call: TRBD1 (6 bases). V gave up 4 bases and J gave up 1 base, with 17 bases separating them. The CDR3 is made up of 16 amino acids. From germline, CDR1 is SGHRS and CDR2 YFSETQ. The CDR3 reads CASSPFPAGENTEAFF. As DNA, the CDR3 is TGCGCCAGCAGCCCCTTCCCGGCAGGGGAGAACACTGAAGCTTTCTTT.

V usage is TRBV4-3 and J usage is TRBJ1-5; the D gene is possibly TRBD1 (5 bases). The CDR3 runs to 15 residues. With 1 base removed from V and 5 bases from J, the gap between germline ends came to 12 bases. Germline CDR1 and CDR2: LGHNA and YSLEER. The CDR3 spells CASSQVRTMDQPQHF. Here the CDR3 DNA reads TGCGCCAGCAGCCAAGTAAGGACAATGGATCAGCCCCAGCATTTT.

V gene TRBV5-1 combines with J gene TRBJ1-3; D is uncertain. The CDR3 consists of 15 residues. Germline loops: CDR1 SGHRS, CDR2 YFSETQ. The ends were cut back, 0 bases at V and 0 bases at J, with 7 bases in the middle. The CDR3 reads CASSLETDSGNTIYF. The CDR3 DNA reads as TGCGCCAGCAGCTTGGAAACGGACTCTGGAAACACCATATATTTT.